The clone carrying this T cell receptor (beta chain) was detected many times. Antigen unknown. CDR1 SGHTA and CDR2 FQGNSA come from the germline V gene. The CDR3 is made up of 17 amino acids. V dropped 1 base and J dropped 0 bases, with 15 bases sitting between them. Two-round multiplex PCR amplified TCR beta CDR3 from genomic DNA. Gene-specific TRBV and TRBJ primers were used in PCR round one. TCRdb ran MiXCR on the multiplex PCR reads and lists one entry per CDR3 protein. Of 20,000 to 25,000 distinct CDR3 sequences listed, around 45% are singletons. These data originate in a study of prognosis after radiotherapy for stage I lung cancer. Study information: Concurrent therapy was not administered with stereotactic body radiotherapy to any patient. Points from the study as a whole: Where distant metastases developed, patients had lower Shannon entropy after stereotactic body radiation therapy.

The chain links TRBV7-2 to TRBJ2-5; maybe TRBD1 (6 bases). The material sequenced was PBMCs, taken before or after stereotactic body radiation therapy (not recorded which). This sequence originates from a donor older than 45 with non-small cell lung cancer. CDR3 region: CASSLVSGQQYQETQYF. CDR3 nucleotide sequence: TGTGCCAGCAGCTTAGTCAGCGGACAGCAGTACCAAGAGACCCAGTACTTC.